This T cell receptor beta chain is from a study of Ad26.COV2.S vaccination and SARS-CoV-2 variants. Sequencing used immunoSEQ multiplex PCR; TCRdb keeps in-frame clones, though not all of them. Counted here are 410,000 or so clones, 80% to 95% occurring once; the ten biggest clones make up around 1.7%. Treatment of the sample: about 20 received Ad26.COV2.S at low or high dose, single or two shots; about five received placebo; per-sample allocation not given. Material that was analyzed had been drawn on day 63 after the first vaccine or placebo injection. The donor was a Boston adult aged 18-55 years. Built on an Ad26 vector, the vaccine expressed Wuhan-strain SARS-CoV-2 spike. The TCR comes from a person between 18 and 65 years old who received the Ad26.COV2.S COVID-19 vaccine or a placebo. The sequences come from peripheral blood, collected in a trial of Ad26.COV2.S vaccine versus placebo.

The CDR3 DNA is TGTGCCAGCAGCTTCCTCATGGAAGGCGAGCAGTACTTC. The encoded protein is CASSFLMEGEQYF. This chain joins TRBV7-9 and TRBJ2-7; D gene uncertain. Germline V lookup: CDR1 SEHNR, CDR2 FQNEAQ (reference sequence). The ends were cut back, 3 bases at V and 6 bases at J, with 12 bases in the middle. The CDR3 spans 13 residues.